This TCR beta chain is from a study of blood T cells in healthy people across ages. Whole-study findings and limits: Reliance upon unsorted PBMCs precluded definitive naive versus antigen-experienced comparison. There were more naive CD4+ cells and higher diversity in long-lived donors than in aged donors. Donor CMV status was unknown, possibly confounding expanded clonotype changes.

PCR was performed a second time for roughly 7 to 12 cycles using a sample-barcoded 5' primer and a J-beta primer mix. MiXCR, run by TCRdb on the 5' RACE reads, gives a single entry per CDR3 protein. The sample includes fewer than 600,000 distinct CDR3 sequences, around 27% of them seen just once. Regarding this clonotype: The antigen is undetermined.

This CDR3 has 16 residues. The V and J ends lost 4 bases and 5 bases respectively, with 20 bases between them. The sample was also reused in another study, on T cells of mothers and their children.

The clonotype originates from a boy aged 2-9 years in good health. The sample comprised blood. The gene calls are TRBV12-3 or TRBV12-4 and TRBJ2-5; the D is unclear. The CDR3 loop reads CASSSPLVVGKETQYF. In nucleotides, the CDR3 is TGTGCCAGCAGTTCCCCGCTAGTCGTAGGGAAGGAGACCCAGTACTTC.